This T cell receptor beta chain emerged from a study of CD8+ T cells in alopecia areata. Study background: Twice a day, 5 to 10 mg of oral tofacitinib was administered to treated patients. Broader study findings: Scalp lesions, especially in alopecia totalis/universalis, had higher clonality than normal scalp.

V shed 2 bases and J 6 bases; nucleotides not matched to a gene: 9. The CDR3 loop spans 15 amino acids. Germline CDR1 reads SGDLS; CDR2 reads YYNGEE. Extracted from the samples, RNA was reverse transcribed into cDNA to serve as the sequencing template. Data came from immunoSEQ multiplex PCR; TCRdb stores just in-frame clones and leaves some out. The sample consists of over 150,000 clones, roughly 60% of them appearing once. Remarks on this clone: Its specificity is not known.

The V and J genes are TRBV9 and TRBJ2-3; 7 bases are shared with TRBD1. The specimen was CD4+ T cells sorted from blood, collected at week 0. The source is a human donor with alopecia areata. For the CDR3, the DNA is TGTGCCAGCAGCGTTCTGGACAGGTGGGAGGATACGCAGTATTTT. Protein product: CASSVLDRWEDTQYF.